One and the same sample provided the 13 T cell receptor beta chains below, sequenced in a study of blood T cell repertoires in COVID-19 (dated by TCRdb to about 2020). Receptors were amplified or captured by the immunoSEQ multiplex PCR assay. TCRdb stores this immuneACCESS table with in-frame sequences only. Part of the clones is absent; in the studies checked, under half of the shortfall reflects unresolved V genes, and no reason is known for the rest. This sample holds roughly 380,000 clones; 85% were observed only once. Clones ranked in the top ten supply 3% to 4% of the sample. The material sequenced was peripheral blood. Receptors were obtained from a woman aged 18-29 years with acute or convalescent COVID-19.

The rearrangement joins TRBV7-9 to TRBJ2-3; a possible D gene is TRBD1 (5 bases). Germline V gene lookup returns CDR1 SEHNR and CDR2 FQNEAQ (reference sequence). The CDR3 is made up of 17 amino acids. The V gene lost 0 bases and the J gene lost 2 bases, with 15 bases spanning the gap. The CDR3 is CASSLAGARRITDTQYF. CDR3 coding DNA: TGTGCCAGCAGCTTAGCTGGGGCCCGCCGGATCACAGATACGCAGTATTTT.

This sequence joins TRBV27 and TRBJ1-2; 8 bases agree with TRBD1. V lost 5 bases, J lost 5 bases, and 4 bases stayed unmatched. Germline values: CDR1 MNHEY, CDR2 SMNVEV (reference sequence). The CDR3 spans 13 residues. CDR3 DNA: TGTGCCAGCAGTCGACAGGGGCGTTATGGCTACACCTTC. Its protein product is CASSRQGRYGYTF.

The V gene is TRBV12-3 or TRBV12-4, the J gene TRBJ1-2, with 7 bases fitting TRBD1. The CDR3 is 13 amino acids. The ends lost 7 bases at V and 3 bases at J; junction bases unmatched: 5. The CDR3 loop reads CASKPGTDYGYTF. CDR3 DNA: TGTGCCAGCAAGCCCGGGACAGACTATGGCTACACCTTC.

The table lists this clone with a few counts. V and J are TRBV3-1 (or the pseudogene TRBV3-2) and TRBJ2-1; 16 bases agree with TRBD2. This CDR3 spans 20 amino acids. Trimming cost V 0 bases and J 9 bases; bases outside gene matches: 14. Per the germline V gene, CDR1 is LGHDT and CDR2 is YNNKEL (reference sequence). The CDR3 region is CASSQDMGLAGGRVLREQFF. As DNA, the CDR3 is TGTGCCAGCAGCCAAGATATGGGACTAGCGGGGGGGCGGGTCTTGCGTGAGCAGTTCTTC.

This clone has a single count. The chain employs TRBV28 and TRBJ1-4, with a possible D match to TRBD1 (6 bases). Trimming took 6 bases from V and 2 from J, leaving 16 bases between them. The CDR3 covers 16 residues. Germline lookup yields CDR1 MDHEN and CDR2 SYDVKM. The CDR3 sequence is CASSLTGGETNEKLFF. CDR3 nucleotide sequence: TGTGCCAGCAGCTTGACGGGGGGCGAGACTAATGAAAAACTGTTTTTT.

The CDR3 here is CASSFASEAFF. In DNA, the CDR3 is TGTGCCAGCAGTTTCGCCAGTGAAGCTTTCTTT. The V call is TRBV12-3 or TRBV12-4, the J call TRBJ1-1; D is uncertain. The CDR3 is 11 amino acids. V was cut by 3 bases and J by 7 bases, with 6 bases left in between.

This chain links TRBV27 with TRBJ2-2; 13 bases match TRBD2. The CDR3 is 16 residues long. Germline V gene lookup returns CDR1 MNHEY and CDR2 SMNVEV (reference sequence). V was clipped by 5 bases and J by 7 bases; unmatched bases: 7. CDR3 region: CASSLLAGGRSGELFF. The DNA of the CDR3 is TGTGCCAGCAGTCTACTAGCGGGGGGGCGCAGCGGGGAGCTGTTTTTT.

The CDR3 loop reads CASSQDLLAGDQEQFF. The CDR3 region has the DNA TGCGCCAGCAGCCAAGATCTTCTAGCGGGGGATCAAGAGCAGTTCTTC. The V and J genes are TRBV4-1 and TRBJ2-1; 10 bases map to TRBD2. The germline gives CDR1 MGHRA, CDR2 YSYEKL. The CDR3 is made up of 16 amino acids. V was clipped by 0 bases and J by 10 bases; unmatched bases: 9.

This chain links TRBV30 with TRBJ2-1, with a tentative D call TRBD2 (5 bases). The CDR3 totals 14 residues. Germline V gene lookup returns CDR1 GTSNPN and CDR2 SVGIG (reference sequence). The V and J ends lost 5 bases and 7 bases respectively, with 18 bases between them. CDR3 DNA sequence: TGTGCCTGGGCCGGGCCCTACACTAGAAATGAGCAGTTCTTC. This codes for CAWAGPYTRNEQFF. Based on the CDR3 plus reference TRBV30 and TRBJ2-1, the full variable domain is SQTIHQWPATLVQPVGSPLSLECTVEGTSNPNLYWYRQAAGRGLQLLFYSVGIGQISSEVPQNLSASRPQDRQFILSSKKLLLSDSGFYLCAWAGPYTRNEQFFGPGTRLTVL.

V is TRBV11-1 and J is TRBJ2-3, with D perhaps TRBD1 (6 bases). The CDR3 runs to 14 residues. Trimming shortened V by 3 bases and J by 3 bases, and 10 bases separated the two germline ends. Germline V gene lookup returns CDR1 SGHAT and CDR2 FQDESV (reference sequence). The CDR3 DNA reads TGTGCCAGCAGCTTTGGGCAGGGGACAGATACGCAGTATTTT. It codes for CASSFGQGTDTQYF.

J is TRBJ2-3 and V is TRBV10-2; unclear D gene. Trimming took 0 bases from V and 7 from J, leaving 8 bases between them. The CDR3 runs to 13 residues. Per the germline V gene, CDR1 is WSHSY and CDR2 is SAAADI. The CDR3 protein is CASSESADNTQYF. The CDR3 DNA sequence: TGCGCCAGCAGTGAGTCGGCGGATAATACGCAGTATTTT.

The chain has TRBV19 and TRBJ1-4; TRBD1 aligns across 7 bases. There are 15 residues in the CDR3. Germline CDR1 reads LNHDA; CDR2 reads SQIVND (reference sequence). Losses at the gene ends were 5 bases for V and 6 bases for J; bases not matched to a gene: 9. CDR3 DNA sequence: TGTGCCAGTAGTGGGAATCAGGGGGAATATGAAAAACTGTTTTTT. Translation: CASSGNQGEYEKLFF. The variable domain in full, with the rest retrieved from reference TRBV19 and TRBJ1-4, is DGGITQSPKYLFRKEGQNVTLSCEQNLNHDAMYWYRQDPGQGLRLIYYSQIVNDFQKGDIAEGYSVSREKKESFPLTVTSAQKNPTAFYLCASSGNQGEYEKLFFGSGTQLSVL.

This clone has only a few counts. The rearrangement uses TRBV9 and TRBJ2-7; D unresolved. Germline V gene sequence: CDR1 SGDLS, CDR2 YYNGEE. There are 15 residues in the CDR3. With 0 bases removed from V and 2 bases from J, the gap between germline ends came to 12 bases. The CDR3 region has the DNA TGTGCCAGCAGCGTAGGCGACAAGTCGACCTACGAGCAGTACTTC. Its translation: CASSVGDKSTYEQYF.